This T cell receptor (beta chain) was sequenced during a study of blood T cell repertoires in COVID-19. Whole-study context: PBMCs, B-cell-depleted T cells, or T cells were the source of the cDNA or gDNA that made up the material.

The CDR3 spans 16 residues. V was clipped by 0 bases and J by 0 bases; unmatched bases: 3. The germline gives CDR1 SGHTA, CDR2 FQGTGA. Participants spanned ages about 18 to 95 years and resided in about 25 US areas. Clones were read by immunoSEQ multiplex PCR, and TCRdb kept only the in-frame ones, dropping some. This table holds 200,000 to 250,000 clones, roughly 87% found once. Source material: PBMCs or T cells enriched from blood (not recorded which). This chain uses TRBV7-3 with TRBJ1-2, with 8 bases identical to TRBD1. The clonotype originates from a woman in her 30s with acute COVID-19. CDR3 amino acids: CASSLTADRANYGYTF. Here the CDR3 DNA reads TGTGCCAGCAGCTTAACGGCGGACAGGGCTAACTATGGCTACACCTTC.